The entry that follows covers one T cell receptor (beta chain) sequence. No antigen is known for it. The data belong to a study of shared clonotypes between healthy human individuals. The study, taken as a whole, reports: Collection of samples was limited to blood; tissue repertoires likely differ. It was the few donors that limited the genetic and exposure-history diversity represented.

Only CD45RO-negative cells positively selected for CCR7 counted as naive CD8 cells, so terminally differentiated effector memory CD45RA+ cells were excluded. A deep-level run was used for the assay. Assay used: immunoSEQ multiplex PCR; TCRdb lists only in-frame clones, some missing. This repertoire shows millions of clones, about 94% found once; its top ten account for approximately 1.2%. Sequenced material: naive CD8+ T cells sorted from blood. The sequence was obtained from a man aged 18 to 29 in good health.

CDR3 in DNA: TGTGCCAGCAGTGTCGCGGGCGGGGGCACCCTAAGGGGGGAGCTGTTTTTT. Its translation is CASSVAGGGTLRGELFF. V is TRBV6-1 and J is TRBJ2-2; D might be TRBD2 (7 bases). The length of the CDR3 is 17 residues. Germline values: CDR1 MNHNS, CDR2 SASEGT. V was clipped by 4 bases and J by 8 bases, with 23 bases between them.